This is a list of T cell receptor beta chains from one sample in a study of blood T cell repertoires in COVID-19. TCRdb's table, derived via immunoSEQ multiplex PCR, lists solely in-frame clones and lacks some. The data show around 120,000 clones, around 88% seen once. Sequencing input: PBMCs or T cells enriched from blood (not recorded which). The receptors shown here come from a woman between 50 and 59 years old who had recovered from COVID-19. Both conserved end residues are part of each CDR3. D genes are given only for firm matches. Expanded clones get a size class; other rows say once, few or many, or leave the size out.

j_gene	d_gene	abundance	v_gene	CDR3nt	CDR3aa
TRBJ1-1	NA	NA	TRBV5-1	TGCGCCAGCAGCACGATGGGACTCCAAAGCACTGAAGCTTTCTTT	CASSTMGLQSTEAFF
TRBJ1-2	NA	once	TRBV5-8	TGTGCCAGCAGCTTGGTGATTCCAGGGCGCTATGGCTACACCTTC	CASSLVIPGRYGYTF
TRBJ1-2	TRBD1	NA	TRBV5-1	TGCGCCAGCAGCCGGGACAGGTTAAGCTCTAACTATGGCTACACCTTC	CASSRDRLSSNYGYTF
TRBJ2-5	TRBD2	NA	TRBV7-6	TGTGCCAGCAGCTCGACTAGCTTGGGGGAGGAGACCCAGTACTTC	CASSSTSLGEETQYF
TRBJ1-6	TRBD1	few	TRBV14	TGTGCCAGCAGCCAAGCAGGGGGCAAGGGATCACCCCTCCACTTT	CASSQAGGKGSPLHF
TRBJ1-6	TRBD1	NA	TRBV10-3	TGTGCCATCAGTGAGTACCGAGAGGGACAGTTTAATTCACCCCTCCACTTT	CAISEYREGQFNSPLHF
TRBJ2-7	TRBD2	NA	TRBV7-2	TGTGCCAGCAGTCCGAGCGGGGGGGCCTACGAGCAGTACTTC	CASSPSGGAYEQYF
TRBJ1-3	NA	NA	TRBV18	TGTGCCAGCTCACCACCGAACAGGGATCAAAACACCATATATTTT	CASSPPNRDQNTIYF
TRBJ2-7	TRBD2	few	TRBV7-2	TGTGCCAGCAGCTGGAGCGGGGGTACCTCCTACGAGCAGTACTTC	CASSWSGGTSYEQYF
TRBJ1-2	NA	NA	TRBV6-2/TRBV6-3	TGTGCCAGCAGTTACGTAACAGAAAGAAACTATGGCTACACCTTC	CASSYVTERNYGYTF
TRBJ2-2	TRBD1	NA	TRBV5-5	TGTGCCACATTTCAGGGGGCGAACACCGGGGAGCTGTTTTTT	CATFQGANTGELFF
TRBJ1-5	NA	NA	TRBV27	TGTGCCAGCAGTTTTGGGGCCCCGGGTTCGGGTGGCCATCAGCCCCAGCATTTT	CASSFGAPGSGGHQPQHF
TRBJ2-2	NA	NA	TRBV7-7	TGTGCTAGCAGCCCATCCTCGGGGAACACCGGGGAGCTGTTTTTT	CASSPSSGNTGELFF
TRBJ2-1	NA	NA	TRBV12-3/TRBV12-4	TGTGCCAGCAGTTTAATCGGTGTATATGAGCAGTTCTTC	CASSLIGVYEQFF
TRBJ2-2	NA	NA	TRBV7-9	TGTGCCAGCAGCTTAGCAGGGGTGGGCACCGGGGAGCTGTTTTTT	CASSLAGVGTGELFF
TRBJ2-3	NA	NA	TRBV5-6	TGTGCCAGCAGCTTACTGCGGGACGTCGGGGGATCAGATACGCAGTATTTT	CASSLLRDVGGSDTQYF
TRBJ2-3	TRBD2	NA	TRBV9	TGTGCCAGCAGCGTAGCTTTTAGCGGGGGAAGTAGCACAGATACGCAGTATTTT	CASSVAFSGGSSTDTQYF
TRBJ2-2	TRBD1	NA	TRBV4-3	TGCGCCAGCAGCCAAGCGGAACAGGGGGCAACGGCCGGGGAGCTGTTTTTT	CASSQAEQGATAGELFF
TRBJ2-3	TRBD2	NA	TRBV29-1	TGCAGCGTGCTTGGGCGGGGGGTCGAGCTAGATACGCAGTATTTT	CSVLGRGVELDTQYF
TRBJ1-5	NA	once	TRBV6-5	TGTGCCAGCAGTTCGGACCGCGGGCAGCCCCAGCATTTT	CASSSDRGQPQHF
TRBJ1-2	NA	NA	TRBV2	TGTGCCAGCAGTGAAAGGCAGGATCGTGGCTACACCTTC	CASSERQDRGYTF
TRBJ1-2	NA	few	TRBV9	TGTGCCAGCAGCGTGGACACCTATGGCTACACCTTC	CASSVDTYGYTF
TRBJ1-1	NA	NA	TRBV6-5	TGTGCCAGCACGACCGAGGCTAACACTGAAGCTTTCTTT	CASTTEANTEAFF